This T cell receptor (beta chain) comes out of a study of shared clonotypes between healthy human individuals (TCRdb year 2020). Turning to the overall study: The cohort comprised two women and a few men aged 18 to 49 years. Per donor, three plates each were used for CD4 naive and CD4 memory, two for CD8 naive, and one for CD8 memory. To estimate repertoire size and how much clonotype sharing occurs between individuals, the study deeply sequenced the blood TCR repertoires of 5 or 6 healthy adults. To increase sequencing depth and limit assay-specific biases, TCR repertoire library preparation and sequencing were carried out by different laboratories using diverse techniques. Each donor's leukapheresis produced roughly between roughly 0.85 and 9.5 billion PBMCs.

CDR1 and CDR2, looked up from the germline V gene (reference sequence), are LNHNV and YYDKDF. Clipping removes 3 bases from V and 2 bases from J, with 6 as the unmatched junction base count. The CDR3 spans 15 residues, from the cysteine through the phenylalanine. Only the CDR3 portion is preserved as DNA: 45 bases, with reading frame beginning at the first base. Using the deep immunoSEQ assay, TCR CDR3 regions were amplified from genomic DNA by multiplex PCR. Extracted genomic DNA from each cell subset was spread evenly across all wells of several immunoSEQ 96-well plates, with each plate serving as a replicate. For sorted subsets, around 0.2 ug of genomic DNA, equivalent to 25,000 to 35,000 T cell genomes, went into each replicate PCR. The purified libraries were quantified using a Qubit 3.0 fluorometer, sized with a Bioanalyzer 2100, and then quantified again using the KAPA Library Quantification kit. Every immunoSEQ 96-well plate was sequenced on a separate single-read 150-cycle Illumina NextSeq 550 flow cell. Per the original workflow: Because only junctional sequences without quality scores were contained in the immunoSEQ output, filtering matching that applied to full-length reads could not be performed. To assign V/J genes and CDR3, sequences were annotated using PyIR, a Python wrapper for IgBLAST v1.9, with IMGT germline references. Reads were removed for weak V/J assignments (E-value above 1e-6), missing CDR3, stop codons, out-of-frame junctions, or ambiguous translated residues. V3J clonotypes were defined by identical inferred V gene, J gene, and CDR3 amino acid sequence. To compute the percentage overlap between repertoires, the number of shared unique clonotypes was divided by the size of the smaller repertoire. Repertoire richness was assessed with RTK rarefaction, the Chao1 estimator, and Recon v2.1 estimates of unobserved clonotypes. For all TCRbeta clonotypes obtained by the gDNA method from several donors, generation probabilities were computed with OLGA. TCRdb stores this immuneACCESS table with in-frame sequences only. Part of the clones is absent; in the studies checked, under half of the shortfall reflects unresolved V genes, and no reason is known for the rest. The V and J calls and clone size are taken from that table; D and trimming were inferred from the DNA. This sample has about 1 million clones in its table, and around four fifths of those were observed once. The ten largest clones add up to about 1.5% of the sample.

Healthy HIV-negative adults with no recently reported acute infections or vaccinations were included as donors. All donors were Caucasian adults living in Nashville, Tennessee, USA. CD4+ T cells were enriched by magnetic negative selection, after which naive cells were positively selected on CD45RA and the negative fraction was taken as the memory subset. After blood collection by leukapheresis, PBMCs were isolated using Ficoll-Histopaque density gradient centrifugation and then cryopreserved in the vapor phase of liquid nitrogen. Analytical flow cytometry was used to check the purity and quantity of every magnetically sorted T cell population. Each sorted fraction had its genomic DNA isolated and then quantified by UV absorbance on a Nanodrop 2000c. Study-wide conclusions, independent of this receptor: Naive subsets generally had larger estimated clonotype richness than memory subsets did. Sampling was restricted to blood, and TCR repertoires in tissue are likely to differ from TCR repertoires in blood. Clonotypes shared by all four sorted-subset donors showed higher generation probabilities than non-shared clonotypes. Pairwise subsampling indicated that sequencing depth was expected to affect the degree of clonotype sharing among donors. Because the study included a small number of donors, the genetic and exposure-history diversity represented was limited. Even with the large sequencing depth, rarefaction of the sorted-subset datasets indicated that sequencing was incomplete. Across a handful of donors, around 5% of naive CD4, 3% to 3.5% of naive CD8, about 2.3% of memory CD4, and about 0.44% of memory CD8 clonotypes were shared.

To note about this clone: No cognate antigen has been identified for it. No base quality information exists; no much larger clone differs at one position.

Sequencing input: memory CD4+ T cells sorted from blood. This sample's cell subset or site label indicates: CD45RA-negative fraction. The chain links TRBV15 with TRBJ2-7, with 8 bases aligning to TRBD1. This sequence originates from a man between 18 and 29 years old in good health. In nucleotides, the sequence is TGTGCCACCAGCAGGGACAGGGAAGTCCCCTACGAGCAGTACTTC. This is translated as CATSRDREVPYEQYF.